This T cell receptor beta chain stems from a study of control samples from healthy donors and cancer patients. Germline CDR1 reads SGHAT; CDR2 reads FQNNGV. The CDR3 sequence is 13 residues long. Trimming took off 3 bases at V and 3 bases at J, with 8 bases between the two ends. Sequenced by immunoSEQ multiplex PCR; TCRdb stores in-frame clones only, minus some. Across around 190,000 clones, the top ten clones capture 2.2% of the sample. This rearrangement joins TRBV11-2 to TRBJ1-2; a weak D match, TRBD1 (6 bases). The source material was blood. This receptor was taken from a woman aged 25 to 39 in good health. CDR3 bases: TGTGCCAGCAGCTTGGACAGATACTATGGCTACACCTTC. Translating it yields CASSLDRYYGYTF.